This T cell receptor beta chain was sequenced during a study of T cell responses to AZD1222 COVID-19 vaccine. TCRdb keeps only in-frame clones here, not all; method: immunoSEQ multiplex PCR. The sample holds 85,000 to 130,000 clones, nearly 95% seen once. The CDR3 consists of 16 residues. The germline V gene encodes CDR1 SGHTA and CDR2 FQGNSA. V lost 5 bases to trimming and J lost 8 bases; unmatched junction nucleotides: 9. This chain connects TRBV7-2 to TRBJ2-4, with 13 bases that match TRBD2. The source of this sequence is an adult in good health. Sequencing was performed on peripheral blood, taken on day 0 of AZD1222 vaccination. The CDR3 sequence: CASSQAGTSGIDIQYF. The CDR3 DNA is TGTGCCAGCAGCCAAGCCGGGACTAGCGGGATTGACATTCAGTACTTC.